This T cell receptor (beta chain) is drawn from a study of blood T cell repertoires in COVID-19. Study background: Specimens from acute and convalescent COVID-19 originated in the United States, Italy and Spain. T cells, B-cell-depleted T cells, or PBMCs provided the cDNA or gDNA that served as material.

Under the authors' procedure: Amplification with reference gene primers provided the estimates of nucleated cell counts. Clones were sequenced by immunoSEQ multiplex PCR, and TCRdb holds only the in-frame ones, with some missing. Clone size and V and J calls were adopted from that table, with D and trimming inferred from the DNA. The sample yields fewer than 350,000 clones, roughly 90% seen once. Germline-derived CDR1 and CDR2 are WNHNN and SYGVQD (reference sequence). The CDR3 consists of 11 residues. The V gene lost 8 bases and the J gene lost 12 bases, with 14 bases spanning the gap. This rearrangement joins TRBV10-1 to TRBJ2-1; no clear D gene. Material: peripheral blood. This receptor was obtained from a man aged 40-49 years with acute or convalescent COVID-19. CDR3 DNA sequence: TGCGCCAGCTCCCCTGGCCGCGGGCAGTTCTTC. Its translation is CASSPGRGQFF.